This T cell receptor beta chain is drawn from a study of beta chain features in type 1 diabetes. What was sequenced were expressed TCRB transcripts, since all of the isolated RNA had been reverse transcribed. The protocol was immunoSEQ multiplex PCR, while the TCRdb copy is restricted to in-frame clones and leaves out a portion. The table has tens of thousands of clones, approximately 70% seen once; the top ten hold more than 1.5%. Overall study findings and caveats: In every one of the four CD4+ subsets, TCRB CDR3s were moderately but significantly shorter in Type 1 diabetes patients.

CDR3 length equals 12 residues. V trimming: 5 bases; J trimming: 2 bases; junction bases outside the gene matches: 1. Germline lookup yields CDR1 GTSNPN and CDR2 SVGIG (reference sequence). Stem cell-like memory, regulatory, central memory and naive CD4+ cells were sorted via CD45RO/CCR7/CD25/CD127/CD95/CD27. A few counts support this clone. The antigen remains unidentified. The TCR was taken from a man under 40 with type 1 diabetes. Some clones in this sample may be carry-over from other donors' samples. The gene calls are TRBV30 and TRBJ2-7; 9 bases match TRBD1. Material for sequencing was Tregs from blood. CDR3 loop: CAWGQGPYEQYF. CDR3 sequence (DNA): TGTGCCTGGGGACAGGGGCCCTACGAGCAGTACTTC.